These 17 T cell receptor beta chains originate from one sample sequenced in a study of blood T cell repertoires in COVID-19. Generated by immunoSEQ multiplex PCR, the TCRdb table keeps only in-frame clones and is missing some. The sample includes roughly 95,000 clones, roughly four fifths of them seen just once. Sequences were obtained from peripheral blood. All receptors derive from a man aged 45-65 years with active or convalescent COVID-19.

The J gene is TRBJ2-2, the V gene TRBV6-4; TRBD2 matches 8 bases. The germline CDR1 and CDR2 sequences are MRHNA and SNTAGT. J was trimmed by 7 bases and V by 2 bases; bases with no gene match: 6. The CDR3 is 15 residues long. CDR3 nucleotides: TGTGCCAGCAGTGACCAAAGCGGGGGAGGCGGGGAGCTGTTTTTT. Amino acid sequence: CASSDQSGGGGELFF.

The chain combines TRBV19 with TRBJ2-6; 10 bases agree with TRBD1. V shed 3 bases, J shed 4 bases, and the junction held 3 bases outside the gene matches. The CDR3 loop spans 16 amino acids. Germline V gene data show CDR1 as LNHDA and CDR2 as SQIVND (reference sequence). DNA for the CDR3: TGTGCCAGTAGTATCGACAGGGGGCACGGGGCCAACGTCCTGACTTTC. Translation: CASSIDRGHGANVLTF.

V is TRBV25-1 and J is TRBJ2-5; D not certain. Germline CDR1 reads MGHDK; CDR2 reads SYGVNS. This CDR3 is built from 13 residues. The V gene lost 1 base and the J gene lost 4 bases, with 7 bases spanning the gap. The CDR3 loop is CASSEWAGETQYF. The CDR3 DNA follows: TGTGCCAGCAGTGAATGGGCCGGAGAGACCCAGTACTTC.

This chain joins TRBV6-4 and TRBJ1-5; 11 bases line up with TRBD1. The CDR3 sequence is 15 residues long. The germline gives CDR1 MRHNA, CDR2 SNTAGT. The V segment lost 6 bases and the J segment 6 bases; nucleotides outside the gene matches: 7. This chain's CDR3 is CASRLGTGGTQPQHF. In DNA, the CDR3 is TGTGCCAGCAGGCTAGGGACAGGGGGTACTCAGCCCCAGCATTTT.

CDR3 in amino acids: CASSPLGDQPQHF. CDR3 coding DNA: TGTGCCAGCTCACCATTAGGGGATCAGCCCCAGCATTTT. This chain connects TRBV18 to TRBJ1-5; D possibly corresponds to TRBD1 (5 bases). The CDR3 is made up of 13 amino acids. Germline lookup yields CDR1 KGHSH and CDR2 LQKENI. V lost 2 bases, J lost 5 bases, and 7 bases lay in between.

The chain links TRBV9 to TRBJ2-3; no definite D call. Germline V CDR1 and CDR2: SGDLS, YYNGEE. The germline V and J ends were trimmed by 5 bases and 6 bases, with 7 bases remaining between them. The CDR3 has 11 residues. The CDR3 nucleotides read TGTGCCAGCAGGAGTGAGGATACGCAGTATTTT. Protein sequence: CASRSEDTQYF.

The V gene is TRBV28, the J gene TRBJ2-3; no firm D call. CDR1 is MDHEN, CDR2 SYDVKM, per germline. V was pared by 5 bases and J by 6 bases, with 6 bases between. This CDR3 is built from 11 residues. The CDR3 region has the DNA TGTGCCAGCAGTCTCAGGGATACGCAGTATTTT. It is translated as CASSLRDTQYF.

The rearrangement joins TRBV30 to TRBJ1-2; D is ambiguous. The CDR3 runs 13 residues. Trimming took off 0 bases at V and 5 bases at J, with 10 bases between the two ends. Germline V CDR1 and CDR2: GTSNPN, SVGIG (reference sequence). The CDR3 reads CAWSVSSGYGYTF. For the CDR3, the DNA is TGTGCCTGGAGTGTATCATCGGGGTATGGCTACACCTTC. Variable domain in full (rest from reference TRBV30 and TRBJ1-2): SQTIHQWPATLVQPVGSPLSLECTVEGTSNPNLYWYRQAAGRGLQLLFYSVGIGQISSEVPQNLSASRPQDRQFILSSKKLLLSDSGFYLCAWSVSSGYGYTFGSGTRLTVV.

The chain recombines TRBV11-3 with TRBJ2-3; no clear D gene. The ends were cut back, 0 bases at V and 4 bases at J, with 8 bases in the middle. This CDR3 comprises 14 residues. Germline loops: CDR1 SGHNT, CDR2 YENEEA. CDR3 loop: CASSLDGRPDTQYF. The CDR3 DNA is TGTGCCAGCAGCTTAGATGGCAGGCCAGATACGCAGTATTTT.

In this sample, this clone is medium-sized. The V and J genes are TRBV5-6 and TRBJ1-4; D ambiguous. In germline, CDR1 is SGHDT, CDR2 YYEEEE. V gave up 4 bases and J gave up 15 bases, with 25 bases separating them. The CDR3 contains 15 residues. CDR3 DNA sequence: TGTGCCAGCAGCCGGGCGAGTGGGGAGAGAAAAAGGGTGTTTTTT. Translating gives CASSRASGERKRVFF. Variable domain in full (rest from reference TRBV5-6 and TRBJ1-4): DAGVTQSPTHLIKTRGQQVTLRCSPKSGHDTVSWYQQALGQGPQFIFQYYEEEERQRGNFPDRFSGHQFPNYSSELNVNALLLGDSALYLCASSRASGERKRVFFGSGTQLSVL.

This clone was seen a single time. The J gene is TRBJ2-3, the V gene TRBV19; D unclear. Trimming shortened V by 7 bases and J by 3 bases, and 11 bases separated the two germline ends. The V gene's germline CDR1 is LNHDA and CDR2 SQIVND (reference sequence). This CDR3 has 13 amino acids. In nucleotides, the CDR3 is TGTGCCAGTAACCCTCGACTGACAGATACGCAGTATTTT. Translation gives CASNPRLTDTQYF.

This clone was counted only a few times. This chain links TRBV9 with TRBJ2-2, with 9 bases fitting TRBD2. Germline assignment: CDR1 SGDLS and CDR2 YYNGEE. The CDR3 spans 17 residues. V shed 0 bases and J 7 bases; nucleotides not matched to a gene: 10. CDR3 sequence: CASSVGGSGGLLGELFF. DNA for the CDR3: TGTGCCAGCAGCGTAGGAGGTAGCGGGGGCCTACTCGGGGAGCTGTTTTTT.

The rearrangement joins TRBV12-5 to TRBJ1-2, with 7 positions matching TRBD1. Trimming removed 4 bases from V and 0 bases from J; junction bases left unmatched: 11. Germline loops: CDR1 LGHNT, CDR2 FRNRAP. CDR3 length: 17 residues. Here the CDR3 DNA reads TGTGCTAGTGGTTCGGGGACAGATTCCGCCTCTAACTATGGCTACACCTTC. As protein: CASGSGTDSASNYGYTF.

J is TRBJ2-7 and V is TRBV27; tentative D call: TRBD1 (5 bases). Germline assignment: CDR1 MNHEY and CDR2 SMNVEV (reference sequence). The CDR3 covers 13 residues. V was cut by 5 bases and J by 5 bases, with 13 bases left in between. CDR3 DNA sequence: TGTGCCAGCAGTCCAGGGATCTACGACGAGCAGTACGTC. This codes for CASSPGIYDEQYV.

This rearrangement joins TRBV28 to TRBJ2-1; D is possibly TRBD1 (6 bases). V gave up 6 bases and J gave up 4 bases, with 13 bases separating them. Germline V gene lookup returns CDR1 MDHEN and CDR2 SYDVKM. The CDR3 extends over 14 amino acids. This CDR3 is CASRPGTSYNEQFF. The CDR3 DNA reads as TGTGCCAGCAGACCCGGGACATCATACAATGAGCAGTTCTTC.

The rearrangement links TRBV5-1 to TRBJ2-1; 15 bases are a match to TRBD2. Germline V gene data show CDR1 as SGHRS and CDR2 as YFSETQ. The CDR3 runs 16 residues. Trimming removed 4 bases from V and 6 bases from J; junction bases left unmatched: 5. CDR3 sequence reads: CASSPRTSGGANEQFF. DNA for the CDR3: TGCGCCAGCAGCCCCAGGACTAGCGGGGGGGCCAATGAGCAGTTCTTC. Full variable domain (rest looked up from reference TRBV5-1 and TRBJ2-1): KAGVTQTPRYLIKTRGQQVTLSCSPISGHRSVSWYQQTPGQGLQFLFEYFSETQRNKGNFPGRFSGRQFSNSRSEMNVSTLELGDSALYLCASSPRTSGGANEQFFGPGTRLTVL.

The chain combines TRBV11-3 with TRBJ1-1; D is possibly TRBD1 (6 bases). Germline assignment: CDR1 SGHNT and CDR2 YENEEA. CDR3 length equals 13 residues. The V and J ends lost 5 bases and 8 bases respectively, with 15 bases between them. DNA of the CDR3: TGTGCCAGCAGCGTGCACAGGGAGACCGAAGCTTTCTTT. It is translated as CASSVHRETEAFF. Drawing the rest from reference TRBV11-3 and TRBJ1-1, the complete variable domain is EAGVVQSPRYKIIEKKQPVAFWCNPISGHNTLYWYLQNLGQGPELLIRYENEEAVDDSQLPKDRFSAERLKGVDSTLKIQPAELGDSAVYLCASSVHRETEAFFGQGTRLTVV.